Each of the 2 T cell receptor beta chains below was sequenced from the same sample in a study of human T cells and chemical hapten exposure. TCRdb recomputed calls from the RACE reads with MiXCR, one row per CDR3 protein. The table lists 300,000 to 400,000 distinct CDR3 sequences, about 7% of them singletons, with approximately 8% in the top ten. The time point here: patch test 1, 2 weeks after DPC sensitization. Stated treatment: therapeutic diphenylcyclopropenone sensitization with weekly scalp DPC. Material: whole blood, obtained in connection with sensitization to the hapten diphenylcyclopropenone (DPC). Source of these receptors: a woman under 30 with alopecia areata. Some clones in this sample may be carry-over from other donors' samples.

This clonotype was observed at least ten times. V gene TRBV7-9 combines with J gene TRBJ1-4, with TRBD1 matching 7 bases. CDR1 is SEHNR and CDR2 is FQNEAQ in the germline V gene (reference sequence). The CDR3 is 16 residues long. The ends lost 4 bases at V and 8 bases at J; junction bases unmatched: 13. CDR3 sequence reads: CASSSPSRQGWEKLFF. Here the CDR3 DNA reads TGTGCCAGCAGCTCACCAAGCCGACAGGGTTGGGAAAAACTGTTTTTT.

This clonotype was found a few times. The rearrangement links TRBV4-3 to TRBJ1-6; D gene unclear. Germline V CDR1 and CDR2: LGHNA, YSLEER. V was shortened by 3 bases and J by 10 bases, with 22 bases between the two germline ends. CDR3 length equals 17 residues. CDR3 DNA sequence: TGCGCCAGCAGCCACTCTCAGGCCCCCCGGACCAACTCACCCCTCCACTTT. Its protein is CASSHSQAPRTNSPLHF.